The 19 T cell receptor beta chains given below trace back to one sample, sequenced in a study of brain T cells in children with intractable seizures. Assay: immunoSEQ multiplex PCR; the TCRdb copy retains only in-frame clones and omits some. This sample has about 120,000 clones, with 85% to 95% found just once. Sequencing used peripheral blood, obtained at surgery. The receptors originated from a boy under two years old with hemimegalencephaly and intractable seizures.

This chain connects TRBV9 to TRBJ2-7, with 7 bases aligning to TRBD2. Germline assignment: CDR1 SGDLS and CDR2 YYNGEE. Trimming took 5 bases from V and 1 from J; bases not matched to a gene: 9. This CDR3 region has 15 residues. This CDR3 is CASSEGGSPSYEQYF. In nucleotides, the CDR3 is TGTGCCAGCAGTGAGGGAGGGAGCCCTTCCTACGAGCAGTACTTC.

This clone was picked up one time. This chain joins TRBV11-2 and TRBJ2-3, with 7 bases lining up with TRBD1. The CDR3 length is 14 residues. V lost 5 bases and J lost 1; bases outside the gene matches: 3. The germline gives CDR1 SGHAT, CDR2 FQNNGV. The chain's CDR3 is CASSAQGGTDTQYF. CDR3 DNA: TGTGCCAGCAGCGCTCAGGGGGGCACAGATACGCAGTATTTT.

V is TRBV7-2 and J is TRBJ2-1, with no clear D. CDR3 size: 13 residues. Germline V CDR1 and CDR2: SGHTA, FQGNSA. V was pared by 6 bases and J by 9 bases, with 15 bases between. CDR3 DNA sequence: TGTGCCAGCAGGAGAACACGTCTAAGTGAGCAGTTCTTC. Protein: CASRRTRLSEQFF.

The chain is built from TRBV5-1 and TRBJ1-3; D perhaps matches TRBD1 (5 bases). The length of the CDR3 is 16 residues. V shed 4 bases and J shed 0 bases, with 14 bases lying between them. Per the germline V gene, CDR1 is SGHRS and CDR2 is YFSETQ. CDR3 nucleotide sequence: TGCGCCAGCAGCCCGACAGCAGCGACCTCTGGAAACACCATATATTTT. As protein: CASSPTAATSGNTIYF.

In its sample, this clone was seen once. The chain uses TRBV27 and TRBJ2-2; D possibly corresponds to TRBD1 (6 bases). CDR1 and CDR2 (germline): MNHEY, SMNVEV (reference sequence). With 6 bases removed from V and 5 bases from J, the gap between germline ends came to 19 bases. The CDR3 spans 16 residues. The CDR3 spells CASSRGHGRMTGELFF. In DNA form, the CDR3 reads TGTGCCAGCAGCCGGGGACACGGTAGAATGACCGGGGAGCTGTTTTTT.

J is TRBJ1-5 and V is TRBV6-5; no clear D gene. The CDR3 runs to 13 residues. V shed 4 bases and J shed 3 bases, with 7 bases lying between them. Germline CDR1 and CDR2: MNHEY and SVGAGI. The CDR3 here is CASSWKPNQPQHF. CDR3 sequence (DNA): TGTGCCAGCAGTTGGAAACCCAATCAGCCCCAGCATTTT.

This sequence joins TRBV4-1 and TRBJ2-2, with 13 nucleotides matching TRBD2. J was trimmed by 5 bases and V by 3 bases; bases with no gene match: 6. The V gene's germline CDR1 is MGHRA and CDR2 YSYEKL. CDR3 length: 17 residues. The chain's CDR3 is CASSQTTSGRGTGELFF. DNA for the CDR3: TGCGCCAGCAGCCAGACCACTAGCGGGAGGGGGACCGGGGAGCTGTTTTTT.

The rearrangement links TRBV6-6 to TRBJ1-3; D uncertain. The germline V gene has CDR1 MNHNY and CDR2 SVGAGI (reference sequence). V dropped 4 bases and J dropped 0 bases, with 10 bases sitting between them. The CDR3 is made up of 15 amino acids. CDR3 bases: TGTGCCAGCAGTTCCCAACCGCTCTCTGGAAACACCATATATTTT. Its translation: CASSSQPLSGNTIYF.

The chain is built from TRBV5-1 and TRBJ1-6; 12 bases are a match to TRBD1. Germline CDR1 is SGHRS and CDR2 is YFSETQ. V dropped 3 bases and J dropped 7; count of bases not matched to a gene: 11. CDR3 size: 18 residues. The CDR3 loop reads CASSWGTGGGSSNSPLHF. The CDR3 DNA is TGCGCCAGCAGCTGGGGGACAGGGGGCGGATCGAGCAATTCACCCCTCCACTTT.

CDR3 DNA sequence: TGCGCCAGCACCATGAGCGGTCGGGGCACCGGGGAGCTGTTTTTT. Translated, it gives CASTMSGRGTGELFF. The rearrangement uses TRBV10-2 and TRBJ2-2; maybe TRBD2 (5 bases). CDR3 length equals 15 residues. Germline V gene lookup returns CDR1 WSHSY and CDR2 SAAADI. Trimming shortened V by 7 bases and J by 4 bases, and 16 bases separated the two germline ends.

The DNA of the CDR3 is TGTGCCAGCAGTGAAGAGTACCGGGACACATACTACAATGAGCAGTTCTTC. Translated: CASSEEYRDTYYNEQFF. J is TRBJ2-1 and V is TRBV6-1; tentative D call: TRBD1 (6 bases). Germline assignment: CDR1 MNHNS and CDR2 SASEGT. The CDR3 is 17 amino acids. Between the trimmed V and J ends, which lost 1 base and 3 bases, there was a span of 16 bases.

The chain combines TRBV11-3 with TRBJ2-1; a weak D match, TRBD2 (6 bases). Trimming pared 1 base from V and 2 bases from J, leaving 12 bases between. The CDR3 sequence is 16 residues long. Germline CDR1 is SGHNT and CDR2 is YENEEA. CDR3 loop: CASSLARGGTYNEQFF. The CDR3 region has the DNA TGTGCCAGCAGCTTAGCGCGGGGAGGCACCTACAATGAGCAGTTCTTC.

The chain is built from TRBV28 and TRBJ2-7, with D hard to call. Germline values: CDR1 MDHEN, CDR2 SYDVKM. V lost 2 bases, J lost 2 bases, and 10 bases lay in between. This CDR3 contains 14 residues. CDR3 region: CASSLGWATYEQYF. CDR3 coding DNA: TGTGCCAGCAGTTTAGGGTGGGCAACCTACGAGCAGTACTTC.

The chain employs TRBV24-1 and TRBJ2-1; TRBD1 matches 12 bases. From germline, CDR1 is KGHDR and CDR2 SFDVKD. The junction had 5 bases not matched to a gene; V was cut back by 5 bases and J by 4 bases. This CDR3 has 16 amino acids. The CDR3 coding sequence is TGTGCCACCAGTGTCCGGGACAGGGGGCATTACAATGAGCAGTTCTTC. Protein sequence: CATSVRDRGHYNEQFF.

The V gene is TRBV5-1, the J gene TRBJ1-3; D is ambiguous. Germline CDR1 reads SGHRS; CDR2 reads YFSETQ. The CDR3 has 15 residues. Trimming stripped 0 bases from V and 2 bases from J, with 9 bases between. The CDR3: CASSLAGVAGNTIYF. As DNA, the CDR3 is TGCGCCAGCAGCTTGGCCGGCGTAGCTGGAAACACCATATATTTT.

DNA for the CDR3: TGTGCCAGCAGTTACGAGCGAACCTACAATGAGCAGTTCTTC. It specifies CASSYERTYNEQFF. The rearrangement joins TRBV6-5 to TRBJ2-1; no clear D. The V end lost 2 bases, the J end lost 2 bases, and 7 bases lay between the germline ends. This CDR3 has 14 amino acids. In germline, CDR1 is MNHEY, CDR2 SVGAGI.

The genes are TRBV7-2 and TRBJ2-1, with D uncertain. V was clipped by 1 base and J by 0 bases, with 7 bases between them. Germline V lookup: CDR1 SGHTA, CDR2 FQGNSA. The CDR3 sequence is 15 residues long. The CDR3 sequence is CASSLGISSYNEQFF. In DNA form, the CDR3 reads TGTGCCAGCAGCTTAGGGATAAGCTCCTACAATGAGCAGTTCTTC.

This sequence joins TRBV13 and TRBJ2-1; the D is unclear. Trimming cost V 5 bases and J 4 bases, with 12 bases left between them. CDR3 length equals 14 residues. CDR1 is PRHDT, CDR2 FYEKMQ, per germline (reference sequence). CDR3 sequence reads: CASSLRATYNEQFF. The CDR3 coding sequence is TGTGCCAGCAGCCTAAGGGCCACTTACAATGAGCAGTTCTTC.

V usage is TRBV19 and J usage is TRBJ2-1; D is uncertain. Germline lookup yields CDR1 LNHDA and CDR2 SQIVND (reference sequence). This CDR3 has 12 residues. The V and J ends lost 0 bases and 7 bases respectively, with 4 bases between them. The chain's CDR3 is CASSIERNEQFF. The CDR3 DNA follows: TGTGCCAGTAGTATAGAAAGAAATGAGCAGTTCTTC.